These 12 T cell receptor beta chains were sequenced from one sample in a study of regulatory T cells in long-lasting Graves disease. Sequencing libraries for TCR beta were prepared with iRepertoire HTBI primers and Arm-PCR of CDR3 regions. TCRdb processed the multiplex PCR reads anew with MiXCR; each CDR3 protein has one entry. Of over 450,000 distinct CDR3 sequences listed, about 12% are singletons. Described time point: newly diagnosed GD, antithyroid drugs for less than 3 months. PBMC-extracted RNA yielded the TCR library. This sample was shared with a second study, whose subject was T cells in Graves' hyperthyroidism and ophthalmopathy.

Source: peripheral blood mononuclear cells (PBMCs), taken at new diagnosis, from a patient treated with antithyroid drugs. The receptors shown here come from a woman aged 25 to 39 with Graves disease.

This clonotype was seen many times. The chain is built from TRBV7-3 and TRBJ2-5; the match to TRBD1 covers 10 bases. CDR3 size: 17 residues. The ends lost 2 bases at V and 3 bases at J; junction bases unmatched: 9. Looked up from germline, CDR1 is SGHTA and CDR2 is FQGTGA. For the CDR3, the DNA is TGTGCCAGCAGCTTACCGACAGGGGGCCTTTTTGAAGAGACCCAGTACTTC. Its protein is CASSLPTGGLFEETQYF.

This chain uses TRBV6-1 with TRBJ2-3; the match to TRBD2 covers 9 bases. Trimming took 7 bases from V and 4 from J; bases not matched to a gene: 12. In germline, CDR1 is MNHNS, CDR2 SASEGT. The CDR3 runs to 16 residues. CDR3 sequence: CASTSASGRWADTQYF. As DNA, the CDR3 is TGTGCCAGCACCTCAGCGAGCGGGAGGTGGGCAGATACGCAGTATTTT.

This sequence joins TRBV3-1 and TRBJ2-7, with D perhaps TRBD2 (5 bases). This CDR3 is built from 13 residues. CDR1 is LGHDT, CDR2 YNNKEL, per germline (reference sequence). Between the trimmed V and J ends, which lost 4 bases and 5 bases, there was a span of 12 bases. The CDR3, as DNA: TGTGCCAGCAGCCGGGCGGGCCCTAACGAGCAGTACTTC. Its protein product is CASSRAGPNEQYF.

This clonotype has at least ten counts. The rearrangement uses TRBV13 and TRBJ2-1; 11 nucleotides align to TRBD1. The CDR3 extends over 15 amino acids. The germline gives CDR1 PRHDT, CDR2 FYEKMQ (reference sequence). The J segment lost 6 bases and the V segment lost 4 bases, leaving 5 bases of the junction unmatched. For the CDR3, the DNA is TGTGCCAGCAGCTCCGGGACAGGGGGACTCAATGAGCAGTTCTTC. Protein sequence: CASSSGTGGLNEQFF.

V and J are TRBV2 and TRBJ1-4, with D perhaps TRBD1 (6 bases). With 6 bases removed from V and 3 bases from J, the gap between germline ends came to 14 bases. Germline V lookup: CDR1 SNHLY, CDR2 FYNNEI. This CDR3 comprises 15 residues. CDR3 nucleotides: TGTGCCAGCAGGGTAGAGACAGGAGCTAATGAAAAACTGTTTTTT. This codes for CASRVETGANEKLFF.

This clonotype has at least ten counts. The CDR3 bases are TGTGCCAGCAGTTACCGGTCATCCGCAGGCCGGAACACTGAAGCTTTCTTT. This translates into CASSYRSSAGRNTEAFF. The chain uses TRBV6-5 and TRBJ1-1; D is uncertain. The ends were cut back, 2 bases at V and 1 base at J, with 17 bases in the middle. Germline CDR1 and CDR2: MNHEY and SVGAGI. CDR3 length equals 17 residues.

This chain joins TRBV20-1 and TRBJ1-1, with D maybe TRBD1 (5 bases). This CDR3 region has 12 residues. Germline V CDR1 and CDR2: DFQATT, SNEGSKA (reference sequence). V lost 7 bases and J 0 bases, leaving 9 bases between the germline ends. The chain's CDR3 is CSGGDVNTEAFF. In DNA form, the CDR3 reads TGCAGTGGGGGCGATGTGAACACTGAAGCTTTCTTT.

This clonotype was seen only a few times. The chain couples TRBV10-3 to TRBJ2-1; no definite D call. Germline V gives CDR1 ENHRY, CDR2 SYGVKD. CDR3 size: 14 residues. With 3 bases removed from V and 6 bases from J, the gap between germline ends came to 12 bases. The DNA of the CDR3 is TGTGCCATCAGTGACCCGTCGGTCGCCAATGAGCAGTTCTTC. Translation: CAISDPSVANEQFF.

The chain couples TRBV3-1 to TRBJ1-2, with D uncertain. The CDR3 has 15 residues. Germline V gene lookup returns CDR1 LGHDT and CDR2 YNNKEL (reference sequence). V was trimmed by 0 bases and J by 8 bases, leaving 16 bases between them. DNA of the CDR3: TGTGCCAGCAGCCAAGAACGAAGAGGGCGTAAAGGCTACACCTTC. It codes for CASSQERRGRKGYTF.

The gene calls are TRBV7-9 and TRBJ2-1; 8 nucleotides agree with TRBD2. CDR3 length equals 17 residues. Losses at the gene ends were 5 bases for V and 5 bases for J; bases not matched to a gene: 14. Germline CDR1 and CDR2: SEHNR and FQNEAQ (reference sequence). CDR3 loop: CASSPKGVGLANNEQFF. The DNA for the CDR3 is TGTGCCAGCAGCCCGAAAGGCGTCGGACTAGCTAACAATGAGCAGTTCTTC.

This clonotype was seen many times. The chain employs TRBV12-3 or TRBV12-4 and TRBJ2-4; the match to TRBD1 covers 7 bases. The CDR3 spans 14 residues. The trim removed 5 bases at V and 5 bases at J, leaving 6 bases unmatched. The CDR3 DNA sequence: TGTGCCAGCAGTGAGAGGGGGCGGGAAAACATTCAGTACTTC. This sequence encodes CASSERGRENIQYF.

This clonotype was seen ten or more times. V gene TRBV2 combines with J gene TRBJ2-3; 9 bases align to TRBD2. V dropped 8 bases and J dropped 6; count of bases not matched to a gene: 6. Germline CDR1 and CDR2: SNHLY and FYNNEI. This CDR3 is built from 13 residues. Here the CDR3 reads CASVRTSVDTQYF. As DNA, the CDR3 is TGTGCCAGCGTCAGGACTAGCGTGGATACGCAGTATTTT.